This T cell receptor (beta chain) was sequenced during a study of T cell responses to AZD1222 COVID-19 vaccine. Sequencing used immunoSEQ multiplex PCR; TCRdb keeps in-frame clones, though not all of them. This table has approximately 100,000 clones, approximately 91% appearing once. This clone was counted once. Germline loops: CDR1 SGDLS, CDR2 YYNGEE. Trimming cost V 0 bases and J 11 bases, with 20 bases left between them. The CDR3 contains 15 residues. The genes are TRBV9 and TRBJ1-2, with unresolved D. The TCR was taken from an adult in good health. The source was peripheral blood, collected on day 0 of AZD1222 vaccination. CDR3 residues: CASSVDGSGLPLYTF. The DNA for the CDR3 is TGTGCCAGCAGCGTAGACGGGAGTGGACTGCCGCTTTACACCTTC.